Given below is one TCR beta chain in context. The data originate from a study of blood T cell repertoires in COVID-19. As for the study in general: Donors in the United States, Italy and Spain gave samples during acute or convalescent COVID-19.

The CDR3 consists of 15 residues. Germline CDR1 reads SEHNR; CDR2 reads FQNEAQ (reference sequence). Losses at the gene ends were 2 bases for V and 2 bases for J; bases not matched to a gene: 3. In the original processing: Amplification of reference gene primers provided the estimated nucleated cell counts. The protocol was immunoSEQ multiplex PCR, while the TCRdb copy is restricted to in-frame clones and leaves out a portion. D and trimming come from the DNA, and the V and J calls and clone size come from that table. This table has 85,000 to 120,000 clones, roughly 86% appearing once. The chain links TRBV7-9 to TRBJ2-5; 9 bases map to TRBD1. The receptor was derived from a man aged 45 to 65 with active or convalescent COVID-19. What was sequenced was peripheral blood. The chain's CDR3 is CASSLRTGEQETQYF. The DNA of the CDR3 is TGTGCCAGCAGCTTAAGGACAGGGGAGCAAGAGACCCAGTACTTC.